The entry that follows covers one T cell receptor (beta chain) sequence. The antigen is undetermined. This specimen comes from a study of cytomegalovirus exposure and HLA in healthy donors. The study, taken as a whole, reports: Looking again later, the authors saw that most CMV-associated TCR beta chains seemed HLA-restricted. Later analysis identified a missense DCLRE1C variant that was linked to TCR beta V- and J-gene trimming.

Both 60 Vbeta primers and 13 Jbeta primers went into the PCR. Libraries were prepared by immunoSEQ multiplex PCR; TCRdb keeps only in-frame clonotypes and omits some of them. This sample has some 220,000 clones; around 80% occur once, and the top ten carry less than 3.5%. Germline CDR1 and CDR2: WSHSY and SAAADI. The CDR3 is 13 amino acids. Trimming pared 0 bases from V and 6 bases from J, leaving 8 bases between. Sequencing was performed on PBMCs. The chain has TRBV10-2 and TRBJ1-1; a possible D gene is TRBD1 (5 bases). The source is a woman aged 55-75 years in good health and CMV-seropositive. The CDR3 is CASSESGGAEAFF. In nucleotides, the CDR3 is TGCGCCAGCAGTGAGTCGGGGGGAGCTGAAGCTTTCTTT.